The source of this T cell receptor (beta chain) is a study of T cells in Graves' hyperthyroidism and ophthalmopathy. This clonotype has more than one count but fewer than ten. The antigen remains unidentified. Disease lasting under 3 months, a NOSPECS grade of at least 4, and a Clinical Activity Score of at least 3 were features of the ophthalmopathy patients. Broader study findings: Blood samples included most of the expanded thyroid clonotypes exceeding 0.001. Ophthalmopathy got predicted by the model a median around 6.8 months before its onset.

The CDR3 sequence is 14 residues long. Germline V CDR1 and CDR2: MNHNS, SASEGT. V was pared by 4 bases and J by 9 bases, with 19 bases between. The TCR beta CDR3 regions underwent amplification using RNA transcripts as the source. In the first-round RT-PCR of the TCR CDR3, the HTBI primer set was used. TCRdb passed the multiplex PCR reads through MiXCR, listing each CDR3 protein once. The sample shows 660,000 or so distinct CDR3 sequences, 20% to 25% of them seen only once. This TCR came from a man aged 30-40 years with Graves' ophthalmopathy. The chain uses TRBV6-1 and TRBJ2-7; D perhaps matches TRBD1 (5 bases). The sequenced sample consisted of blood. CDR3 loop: CASSAQDPTSRQYF. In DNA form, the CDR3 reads TGTGCCAGCAGTGCACAGGACCCTACGAGTCGGCAGTACTTC.